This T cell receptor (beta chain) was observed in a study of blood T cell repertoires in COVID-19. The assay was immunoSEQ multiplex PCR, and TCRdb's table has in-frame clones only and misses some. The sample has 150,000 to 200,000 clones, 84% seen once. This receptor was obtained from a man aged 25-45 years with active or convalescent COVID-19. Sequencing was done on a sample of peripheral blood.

CDR3 residues: CAITNGGDQPQHF. Here the CDR3 DNA reads TGTGCCATTACCAACGGGGGGGACCAGCCCCAGCATTTT. The V gene is TRBV10-3, the J gene TRBJ1-5; weak D call: TRBD1 (5 bases). In germline, CDR1 is ENHRY, CDR2 SYGVKD. Trimming left V 9 bases short and J 7 bases short, with 16 bases between. The CDR3 is 13 amino acids.